This entry lists 7 T cell receptor beta chains sequenced from one sample in a study of blood T cell repertoires in COVID-19. Sequenced by immunoSEQ multiplex PCR; TCRdb stores in-frame clones only, minus some. The table records about 250,000 clones, around 90% of them present only once. The sample was PBMCs or T cells enriched from blood (not recorded which). The receptors originated from a woman aged 45-59 years who had recovered from COVID-19.

V and J are TRBV6-2 or TRBV6-3 and TRBJ1-2; TRBD1 might be the D (5 bases). From germline, CDR1 is MNHEY and CDR2 SVGEGT. Trimming stripped 0 bases from V and 8 bases from J, with 13 bases between. This CDR3 region has 14 residues. CDR3 in amino acids: CASSYSRGVSGYTF. As DNA, the CDR3 is TGTGCCAGCAGTTACTCCCGGGGGGTAAGCGGCTACACCTTC.

This sequence joins TRBV2 and TRBJ2-1; 7 positions match TRBD2. The ends lost 5 bases at V and 9 bases at J; junction bases unmatched: 13. This CDR3 has 15 amino acids. From germline, CDR1 is SNHLY and CDR2 FYNNEI. CDR3 amino acids: CASSTGDYSGSEQFF. The CDR3 DNA is TGTGCCAGCAGTACCGGGGACTATTCTGGGAGTGAGCAGTTCTTC.

The chain employs TRBV10-3 and TRBJ1-5, with a tentative D call TRBD1 (5 bases). CDR1 is ENHRY, CDR2 SYGVKD, per germline. The CDR3 totals 14 residues. Trimming cost V 10 bases and J 0 bases, with 13 bases left between them. The CDR3 protein is CATATEISNQPQHF. The CDR3 region has the DNA TGTGCCACCGCGACAGAGATTAGCAATCAGCCCCAGCATTTT.

J is TRBJ2-7 and V is TRBV11-1; no reliable D call. Germline-derived CDR1 and CDR2 are SGHAT and FQDESV (reference sequence). The CDR3 is 14 amino acids. Trimming took off 0 bases at V and 3 bases at J, with 9 bases between the two ends. The DNA of the CDR3 is TGTGCCAGCAGCTTAGCGCCGAGCTTCTACGAGCAGTACTTC. Translated: CASSLAPSFYEQYF. Full variable domain (outside the CDR3, taken from reference TRBV11-1 and TRBJ2-7): EAEVAQSPRYKITEKSQAVAFWCDPISGHATLYWYRQILGQGPELLVQFQDESVVDDSQLPKDRFSAERLKGVDSTLKIQPAELGDSAMYLCASSLAPSFYEQYFGPGTRLTVT.

The rearrangement links TRBV3-1 (or the pseudogene TRBV3-2) to TRBJ2-3; 7 positions agree with TRBD2. Germline V gene data show CDR1 as LGHDT and CDR2 as YNNKEL (reference sequence). This CDR3 region has 18 residues. The V segment lost 1 base and the J segment 2 bases; nucleotides outside the gene matches: 12. The CDR3 here is CASSQGLLAGALTDTQYF. Here the CDR3 DNA reads TGTGCCAGCAGCCAAGGTCTTTTGGCGGGAGCACTCACAGATACGCAGTATTTT.

A few counts support this clone. The V and J genes are TRBV29-1 and TRBJ2-1; the match to TRBD1 covers 9 bases. The V gene's germline CDR1 is SQVTM and CDR2 ANQGSEA. The ends lost 3 bases at V and 4 bases at J; junction bases unmatched: 7. The CDR3 spans 15 residues. The CDR3 loop reads CSVDAGDRAYNEQFF. CDR3 in DNA: TGCAGCGTTGACGCCGGGGACAGGGCGTACAATGAGCAGTTCTTC.

The chain couples TRBV5-6 to TRBJ2-2, with D hard to call. Trimming stripped 4 bases from V and 6 bases from J, with 10 bases between. Germline V CDR1 and CDR2: SGHDT, YYEEEE. CDR3 size: 13 residues. This CDR3 is CASSPPIPGELFF. The CDR3 region has the DNA TGTGCCAGCAGCCCACCTATACCCGGGGAGCTGTTTTTT.